The present entry profiles one TCR beta chain with its context. This sample is drawn from a study of blood T cell repertoires in COVID-19. Overall study context: The cDNA or gDNA used as material had been derived from T cells, B-cell-depleted T cells, or PBMCs.

Per the original data handling: Estimation of nucleated cell counts relied on the amplification of reference gene primers. Measured with immunoSEQ multiplex PCR; TCRdb has only the in-frame clones, and not every one. The V and J calls and clone size come from that table; D and trimming were worked out from the DNA. The table lists tens of thousands of clones, approximately 81% of them singletons, with about 14% in the top ten. The CDR3 consists of 14 residues. V dropped 4 bases and J dropped 6; count of bases not matched to a gene: 9. Looked up from germline, CDR1 is SGHNT and CDR2 is YYREEE (reference sequence).

The sequenced sample was peripheral blood. This TCR came from a woman between 65 and 79 years old with acute or convalescent COVID-19. This chain joins TRBV5-4 and TRBJ1-2; 7 bases line up with TRBD1. The CDR3 spells CASSLTGLGDGYTF. Written as DNA, the CDR3 is TGTGCCAGCAGCCTGACAGGGCTGGGGGATGGCTACACCTTC.